The TCR beta chain described here comes from a study of identical twins. A remark on this clonotype: Its antigen is undetermined.

CDR3 length: 15 amino acids. Germline V gene sequence: CDR1 MDHEN, CDR2 SYDVKM. Trimming removed 4 bases from V and 0 bases from J, with 10 bases in between. With template switching, a universal primer site was added, and the cDNA carried unique molecular identifiers. In TCRdb, the 5' RACE reads were re-called with MiXCR into one record per CDR3 protein. The table records about 240,000 distinct CDR3 sequences, 12% of them present only once. Study-wide findings and caveats: A cross-sectional statistical analysis, not follow-up of the same donors, supported the conclusions.

The same data also went into a second study, on yellow fever vaccine responses in identical twins.

The sequencing sample was made of memory (CD45RO+) T cells sorted from blood. The gene calls are TRBV28 and TRBJ2-1; D is undetermined. This sequence was found in a young woman in good health. CDR3 region: CASSSRWHSYNEQFF. The CDR3 DNA is TGTGCCAGCAGTTCCCGCTGGCACTCCTACAATGAGCAGTTCTTC.